This TCR beta chain was retrieved from a study of cytomegalovirus exposure and HLA in healthy donors. Findings and caveats of the study: A previous analysis found most TCR beta V segments productive roughly 87% or roughly 30% of the time. Later analysis demonstrated an association between a missense DCLRE1C variant and TCR beta V- and J-gene trimming. A later analysis reportedly found fewer N-insertions in an Asian-associated ancestry cluster than the approximately 670-donor mean.

The CDR3 has 15 residues. The germline gives CDR1 SQVTM, CDR2 ANQGSEA. The V and J ends lost 4 bases and 4 bases, in that order; junction bases with no gene match: 8. Comment on this clone: What it recognizes is unknown.

The study ran its PCR with 60 Vbeta and 13 Jbeta primers. The method was immunoSEQ multiplex PCR; TCRdb's version includes in-frame clones alone and lacks a portion of them. The table shows about 150,000 clones, with more than 8% occurring only once. The sample taken for sequencing was PBMCs. This rearrangement joins TRBV29-1 to TRBJ2-3, with TRBD2 identical over 10 bases. This clonotype originated in a man in his forties or fifties in good health and CMV-seronegative. In DNA, the CDR3 is TGCAGCGTTGGTGCTAGCGGGGGTACGGCAGATACGCAGTATTTT. Translating gives CSVGASGGTADTQYF.